What follows are 16 T cell receptor beta chains derived from one specimen sequenced in a study of T cell repertoires in cytomegalovirus infection. Antigens for these TCRs are unknown. Each CDR3 protein is one row after TCRdb ran MiXCR on the reads. The table includes over 250,000 distinct CDR3 sequences, roughly a fifth detected once. Material: cultured PBMCs, obtained from culture after CMV antigen stimulation. Receptors originate from a human donor in good health (CMV status not recorded). Some clones in this sample may be carry-over from other donors' samples.

This chain joins TRBV12-3 or TRBV12-4 and TRBJ2-1; D may be TRBD1 or TRBD2 (5 bases each). Trimming pared 3 bases from V and 7 bases from J, leaving 16 bases between. The CDR3 has 15 residues. DNA of the CDR3: TGTGCCAGCAGTTTGGGCAGCGGCTGGGGGAATGAGCAGTTCTTC. Its translation is CASSLGSGWGNEQFF.

This clonotype was seen more than once but under ten times. V usage is TRBV7-2 and J usage is TRBJ2-5; D assignment may be TRBD1 or TRBD2 (5 bases each). V was trimmed by 6 bases and J by 4 bases, leaving 12 bases between them. Germline V gives CDR1 SGHTA, CDR2 FQGNSA. CDR3 length equals 13 residues. CDR3 in DNA: TGTGCCAGCAGTATGAGGGGTGGAGAGACCCAGTACTTC. Amino acids: CASSMRGGETQYF.

This clonotype was seen a few times. V and J are TRBV15 and TRBJ2-7, with a weak D call TRBD2 (5 bases). The CDR3 sequence is 15 residues long. The ends were cut back, 5 bases at V and 0 bases at J, with 14 bases in the middle. Germline lookup yields CDR1 LNHNV and CDR2 YYDKDF (reference sequence). The CDR3 sequence is CATSLERVSSYEQYF. CDR3 sequence (DNA): TGTGCCACCAGCTTAGAGAGGGTGAGCTCCTACGAGCAGTACTTC.

The chain uses TRBV6-2 or TRBV6-3 and TRBJ2-6, with TRBD2 identical over 7 bases. The CDR3 extends over 17 amino acids. Germline CDR1 reads MNHEY; CDR2 reads SVGEGT. J lost 2 bases, V lost 4 bases, and 8 bases had no gene match. The CDR3 bases are TGTGCCAGCAGTTCCCGGAGGGAGGGGACTGGGGCCAACGTCCTGACTTTC. Translating it yields CASSSRREGTGANVLTF.

This chain uses TRBV4-3 with TRBJ2-7; D possibly corresponds to TRBD1 (5 bases). The CDR3 runs 15 residues. V was clipped by 1 base and J by 3 bases, with 13 bases between them. The germline gives CDR1 LGHNA, CDR2 YSLEER. This chain's CDR3 is CASSQVEQVFYEQYV. DNA for the CDR3: TGCGCCAGCAGCCAAGTGGAACAGGTCTTCTACGAGCAGTACGTC.

Comment on this clonotype: Relative to the germline gene, one junction end is altered; a read error may explain this. The rearrangement links TRBV6-1 to TRBJ2-7; possible D gene TRBD2, 6 bases. Germline assignment: CDR1 MNHNS and CDR2 SASEGT. This CDR3 has 13 amino acids. CDR3 in DNA: TGTGCCTGCAGTGCGACTAGAACCTACGAGCAGTACTTC. Residues: CACSATRTYEQYF.

The CDR3 spells CASSQRDQRANEQFF. The CDR3 DNA reads TGTGCCAGCAGCCAACGGGACCAAAGGGCCAATGAGCAGTTCTTC. J is TRBJ2-1 and V is TRBV7-3; possibly TRBD1 or TRBD2 for D (5 bases each). The CDR3 runs to 15 residues. The germline V and J ends were trimmed by 5 bases and 6 bases, with 17 bases remaining between them. Germline V gives CDR1 SGHTA, CDR2 FQGTGA.

The chain couples TRBV2 to TRBJ2-5; unclear D gene. The V and J ends lost 8 bases and 1 base respectively, with 11 bases between them. CDR1 SNHLY and CDR2 FYNNEI come from the germline V gene. This CDR3 comprises 13 residues. In DNA, the CDR3 is TGTGCCAGCCACCCAGGTGGCCAAGAGACCCAGTACTTC. This translates into CASHPGGQETQYF. Combining the CDR3 with reference TRBV2 and TRBJ2-5 gives the whole variable domain EPEVTQTPSHQVTQMGQEVILRCVPISNHLYFYWYRQILGQKVEFLVSFYNNEISEKSEIFDDQFSVERPDGSNFTLKIRSTKLEDSAMYFCASHPGGQETQYFGPGTRLLVL.

The table lists this clonotype with a few counts. The chain carries TRBV28 and TRBJ1-5; 7 nucleotides match TRBD1. The CDR3 loop spans 15 amino acids. Germline V gives CDR1 MDHEN, CDR2 SYDVKM. The V and J ends lost 4 bases and 2 bases, in that order; junction bases with no gene match: 5. CDR3 sequence (DNA): TGTGCCAGCAGTTCCGGACAGGCTGGCAATCAGCCCCAGCATTTT. Amino acid sequence: CASSSGQAGNQPQHF.

The rearrangement joins TRBV7-9 to TRBJ1-2, with D possibly TRBD1 on 5 matching bases. This CDR3 has 13 amino acids. The V gene's germline CDR1 is SEHNR and CDR2 FQNEAQ (reference sequence). Deletions cut 6 bases from V and 7 bases from J, with 15 bases between. The CDR3 DNA reads as TGTGCCAGCAGAAACGCGGGGGGTTTTGGCTACACCTTC. It yields the protein CASRNAGGFGYTF.

This clonotype was found many times. The chain links TRBV7-2 to TRBJ1-6; D perhaps matches TRBD1 (6 bases). Per germline, CDR1 SGHTA and CDR2 FQGNSA. The CDR3 loop spans 15 amino acids. V was trimmed by 2 bases and J by 10 bases, leaving 15 bases between them. DNA for the CDR3: TGTGCCAGCAGCTTAAGCTGGACAGAGGACTCACCCCTCCACTTT. This codes for CASSLSWTEDSPLHF.

This clonotype was seen only once. This chain uses TRBV30 with TRBJ2-7; 8 nucleotides line up with TRBD1. Germline V gene lookup returns CDR1 GTSNPN and CDR2 SVGIG (reference sequence). The CDR3 is made up of 14 amino acids. The ends lost 3 bases at V and 3 bases at J; junction bases unmatched: 7. The CDR3, as DNA: TGTGCCTGGAGGGGGCAGGGGGCTTTCTACGAGCAGTACTTC. Its protein is CAWRGQGAFYEQYF. Supplemented by reference TRBV30 and TRBJ2-7, the full variable domain reads SQTIHQWPATLVQPVGSPLSLECTVEGTSNPNLYWYRQAAGRGLQLLFYSVGIGQISSEVPQNLSASRPQDRQFILSSKKLLLSDSGFYLCAWRGQGAFYEQYFGPGTRLTVT.

This clonotype was observed many times. The V call is TRBV11-2, the J call TRBJ2-7; D is possibly TRBD2 (6 bases). Trimming removed 5 bases at V and 2 bases at J, with 16 bases between. Germline CDR1 reads SGHAT; CDR2 reads FQNNGV. The CDR3 sequence is 15 residues long. The CDR3 spells CASSPRAEGPYEQYF. Written as DNA, the CDR3 is TGTGCCAGCAGCCCAAGAGCGGAGGGCCCCTACGAGCAGTACTTC.

This clonotype showed up just a few times. The rearrangement links TRBV4-3 to TRBJ1-1; a weak D match, TRBD1 (6 bases). The CDR3 is 16 residues long. The germline V and J ends were trimmed by 1 base and 6 bases, with 18 bases remaining between them. CDR1 is LGHNA and CDR2 is YSLEER in the germline V gene. The CDR3 DNA sequence: TGCGCCAGCAGCCAAGCCACAGGGCGACCGATCGCTGAAGCTTTCTTT. Translating it yields CASSQATGRPIAEAFF.

This clonotype was seen many times. The V and J genes are TRBV7-8 and TRBJ1-1, with 7 bases that match TRBD1. Trimming took 5 bases from V and 1 from J; bases not matched to a gene: 13. From germline, CDR1 is SGHVS and CDR2 FQNEAQ. The CDR3 has 17 amino acids. The CDR3 loop reads CASSIRWQGGSNTEAFF. The CDR3 bases are TGTGCCAGCAGCATCAGGTGGCAGGGGGGGTCGAACACTGAAGCTTTCTTT.

A few counts support this clonotype. The chain employs TRBV4-3 and TRBJ2-7, with 9 bases aligning to TRBD2. The CDR3 has 16 residues. V shed 1 base, J shed 1 base, and the junction held 5 bases outside the gene matches. Per germline, CDR1 LGHNA and CDR2 YSLEER. The CDR3 spells CASSQVLAGQSYEQYF. The CDR3 bases are TGCGCCAGCAGCCAAGTGCTAGCGGGACAATCCTACGAGCAGTACTTC.